The T cell receptor (beta chain) described here comes from a study of blood T cell repertoires in COVID-19. Study-level information: PBMCs, B-cell-depleted T cells, or T cells were the source of the cDNA or gDNA that made up the material.

Germline CDR1 reads SGDLS; CDR2 reads YYNGEE. Trimming removed 5 bases from V and 0 bases from J, with 17 bases in between. The CDR3 contains 16 residues. Original processing notes: Estimates of nucleated cell counts were drawn from the amplification of reference gene primers. Using immunoSEQ multiplex PCR, the repertoire was profiled, and TCRdb retains in-frame clones only, with some absent. V, J and clone size derive from that table, while D and trimming were established from the DNA sequence. The table records approximately 380,000 clones, approximately 81% of them present only once. Sequencing input: peripheral blood. V usage is TRBV9 and J usage is TRBJ1-2; D possibly corresponds to TRBD1 (6 bases). This receptor was identified in a woman under 30 with acute or convalescent COVID-19. CDR3 in amino acids: CASRDIGGATNYGYTF. CDR3 nucleotide sequence: TGTGCCAGCAGGGATATCGGGGGGGCCACTAACTATGGCTACACCTTC.